This is a list of T cell receptor beta chains from one sample in a study of blood T cell repertoires in COVID-19. Here immunoSEQ multiplex PCR was the method, and the copy in TCRdb shows in-frame clones only, minus some. The profile shows roughly 170,000 clones, around 74% of them singletons. The sequenced sample was peripheral blood. These receptors all stem from a woman aged 55 to 70 with COVID-19, enrolled during active disease. CDR3s include the opening cysteine and the closing phenylalanine or tryptophan. D genes are given only for firm matches. Only some rows state a clone size, as once, few, many or a class for expanded clones.

>.|few|TRBJ2-5|TRBV7-9
CASSLSSGKETQYF
TGTGCCAGCAGCTTATCTTCCGGGAAAGAGACCCAGTACTTC
>TRBD1|.|TRBJ2-4|TRBV3-1/TRBV3-2
CASSRFGTGENIQYF
TGTGCCAGCAGCCGCTTCGGGACAGGGGAAAACATTCAGTACTTC
>.|few|TRBJ2-1|TRBV9
CASSVELGQYNEQFF
TGTGCCAGCAGCGTAGAGCTCGGACAGTACAATGAGCAGTTCTTC
>TRBD1|.|TRBJ2-5|TRBV18
CASSPDRGWVETQYF
TGTGCCAGCTCACCGGACAGGGGGTGGGTAGAGACCCAGTACTTC
>.|.|TRBJ2-2|TRBV11-2
CASSLSSGSIHTGELFF
TGTGCCAGCAGCTTGTCATCCGGTAGCATTCACACCGGGGAGCTGTTTTTT
>TRBD2|.|TRBJ2-1|TRBV28
CASSSATSGAYNEQFF
TGTGCCAGCAGTTCAGCGACTAGCGGGGCTTACAATGAGCAGTTCTTC
>.|.|TRBJ2-2|TRBV5-6
CASSSAGSTGELFF
TGTGCCAGCAGCTCCGCCGGGTCCACCGGGGAGCTGTTTTTT
>.|.|TRBJ1-5|TRBV6-5
CASSSGSNQPQHF
TGTGCCAGCAGTTCGGGGTCGAATCAGCCCCAGCATTTT
>.|.|TRBJ1-1|TRBV5-1
CASSSAQTSEAFF
TGCGCCAGCAGCTCCGCCCAAACTTCTGAAGCTTTCTTT
>.|.|TRBJ2-5|TRBV29-1
CSAHSMETQYF
TGCAGCGCTCACTCAATGGAGACCCAGTACTTC
>.|.|TRBJ2-2|TRBV5-1
CASSSGVTGELFF
TGCGCCAGCAGCTCAGGGGTCACCGGGGAGCTGTTTTTT
>.|.|TRBJ2-2|TRBV5-6
CASSSTGPEGELFF
TGTGCCAGCAGCTCAACAGGTCCTGAAGGGGAGCTGTTTTTT
>.|.|TRBJ1-6|TRBV6-1
CASSESQGSNSPLHF
TGTGCCAGCAGTGAAAGTCAGGGGAGTAATTCACCCCTCCACTTT
>.|once|TRBJ2-3|TRBV7-3
CASSRPGGEQYF
TGTGCCAGCAGCCGGCCGGGCGGGGAGCAGTATTTT
>TRBD2|.|TRBJ2-5|TRBV29-1
CSVGIAGRSETQYF
TGCAGCGTCGGTATAGCGGGAAGGTCAGAGACCCAGTACTTC
>.|.|TRBJ1-6|TRBV7-9
CASSLKGDSPLHF
TGTGCCAGCAGCTTAAAAGGGGATTCACCCCTCCACTTT
>TRBD1|.|TRBJ2-1|TRBV18
CASSLGQGNYNEQFF
TGTGCCAGCTCCCTTGGACAGGGTAACTACAATGAGCAGTTCTTC
>.|.|TRBJ2-3|TRBV27
CASSSYKTIPSSTDTQYF
TGTGCCAGCAGTTCGTACAAGACTATCCCATCTAGCACAGATACGCAGTATTTT
>.|.|TRBJ1-4|TRBV27
CASRRVGGKEKLFF
TGTGCCAGCCGTAGGGTGGGGGGGAAGGAAAAACTGTTTTTT
>TRBD1|.|TRBJ1-2|TRBV6-5
CASSYWADRVDYGYTF
TGTGCCAGCAGTTACTGGGCTGACAGGGTTGACTATGGCTACACCTTC
>.|.|TRBJ2-5|TRBV15
CATSRGARLETQYF
TGTGCCACCAGCAGAGGGGCAAGATTGGAGACCCAGTACTTC
>.|.|TRBJ1-1|TRBV7-2
CASSLLAGRMGNTEAFF
TGTGCCAGCAGCTTATTGGCCGGGAGGATGGGGAACACTGAAGCTTTCTTT
>.|.|TRBJ1-2|TRBV19
CASSIQTPGRSYGYTF
TGTGCCAGTAGTATTCAGACCCCCGGGAGGAGCTATGGCTACACCTTC
>.|.|TRBJ2-7|TRBV7-2
CASSLGMGYEQYF
TGTGCCAGCAGCCTCGGGATGGGGTACGAGCAGTACTTC
>.|.|TRBJ1-2|TRBV29-1
CSVDAPGLANYGYTF
TGCAGCGTTGATGCTCCGGGTCTAGCTAACTATGGCTACACCTTC
>TRBD2|.|TRBJ2-7|TRBV11-2
CASSLDLAGEIYEQYF
TGTGCCAGCAGCTTAGACTTAGCGGGAGAAATCTACGAGCAGTACTTC
>TRBD2|.|TRBJ2-7|TRBV30
CAWNSGTSGREQYF
TGTGCCTGGAACTCCGGGACTAGCGGGAGGGAGCAGTACTTC
>TRBD1|.|TRBJ2-5|TRBV6-2/TRBV6-3
CASNPGQQETQYF
TGTGCCAGCAACCCGGGACAGCAAGAGACCCAGTACTTC
>TRBD2|.|TRBJ2-2|TRBV7-2
CASSLAGGRTGELFF
TGTGCCAGCAGCCTAGCGGGGGGGCGAACCGGGGAGCTGTTTTTT